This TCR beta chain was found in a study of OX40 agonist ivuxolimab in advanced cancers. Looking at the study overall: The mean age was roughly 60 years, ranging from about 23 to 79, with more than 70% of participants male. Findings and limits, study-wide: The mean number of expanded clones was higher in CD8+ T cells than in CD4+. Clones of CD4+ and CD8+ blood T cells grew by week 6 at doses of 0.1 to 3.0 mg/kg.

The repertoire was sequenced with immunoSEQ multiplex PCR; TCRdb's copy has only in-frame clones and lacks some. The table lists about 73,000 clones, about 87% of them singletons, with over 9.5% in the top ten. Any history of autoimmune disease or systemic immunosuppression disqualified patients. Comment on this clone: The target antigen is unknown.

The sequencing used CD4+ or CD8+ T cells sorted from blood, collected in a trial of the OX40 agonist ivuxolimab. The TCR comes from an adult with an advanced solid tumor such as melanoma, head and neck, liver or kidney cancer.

The CDR3: CASSPNTRTTGNTIYF. Written as DNA, the CDR3 is TGTGCCAGCAGCCCCAACACGAGAACCACTGGAAACACCATATATTTT. This rearrangement joins TRBV5-8 to TRBJ1-3; no definite D call. V lost 4 bases and J lost 2, with 16 bases in between. The CDR3 spans 16 residues. Germline CDR1 reads SGHTS; CDR2 reads YDEGEE. The variable domain in full, completed from reference TRBV5-8 and TRBJ1-3, reads EAGVTQSPTHLIKTRGQQATLRCSPISGHTSVYWYQQALGLGLQFLLWYDEGEERNRGNFPPRFSGRQFPNYSSELNVNALELEDSALYLCASSPNTRTTGNTIYFGEGSWLTVV.